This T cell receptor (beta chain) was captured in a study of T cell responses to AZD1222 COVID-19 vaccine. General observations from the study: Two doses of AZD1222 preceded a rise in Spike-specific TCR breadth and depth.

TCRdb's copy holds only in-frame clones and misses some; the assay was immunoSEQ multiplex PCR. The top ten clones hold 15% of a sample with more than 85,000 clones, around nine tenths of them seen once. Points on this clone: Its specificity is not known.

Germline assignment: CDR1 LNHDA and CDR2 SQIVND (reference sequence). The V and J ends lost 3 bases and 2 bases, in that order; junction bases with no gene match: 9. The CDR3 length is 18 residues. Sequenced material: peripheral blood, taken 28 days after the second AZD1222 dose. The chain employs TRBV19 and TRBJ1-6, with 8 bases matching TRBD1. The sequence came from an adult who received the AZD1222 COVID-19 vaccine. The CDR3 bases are TGTGCCAGTAGTATTCGGACAGGGTCGGGAACCTATAATTCACCCCTCCACTTT. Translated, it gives CASSIRTGSGTYNSPLHF. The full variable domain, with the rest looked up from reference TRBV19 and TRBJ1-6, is DGGITQSPKYLFRKEGQNVTLSCEQNLNHDAMYWYRQDPGQGLRLIYYSQIVNDFQKGDIAEGYSVSREKKESFPLTVTSAQKNPTAFYLCASSIRTGSGTYNSPLHFGNGTRLTVT.